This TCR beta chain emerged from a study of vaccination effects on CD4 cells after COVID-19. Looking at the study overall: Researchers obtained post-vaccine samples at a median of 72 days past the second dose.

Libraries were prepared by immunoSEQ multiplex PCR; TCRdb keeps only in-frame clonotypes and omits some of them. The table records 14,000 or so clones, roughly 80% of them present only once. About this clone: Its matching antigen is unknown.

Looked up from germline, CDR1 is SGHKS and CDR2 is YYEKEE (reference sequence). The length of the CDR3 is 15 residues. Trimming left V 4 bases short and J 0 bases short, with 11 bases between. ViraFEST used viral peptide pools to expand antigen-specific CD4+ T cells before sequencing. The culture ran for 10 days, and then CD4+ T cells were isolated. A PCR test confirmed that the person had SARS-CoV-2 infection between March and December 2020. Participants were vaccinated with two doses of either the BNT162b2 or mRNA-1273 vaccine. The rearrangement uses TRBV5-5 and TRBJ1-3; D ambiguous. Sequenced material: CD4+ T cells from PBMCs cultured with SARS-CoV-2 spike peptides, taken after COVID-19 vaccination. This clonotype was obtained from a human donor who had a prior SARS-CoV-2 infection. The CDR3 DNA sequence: TGTGCCAGCAGCCAGGACGGCTACTCTGGAAACACCATATATTTT. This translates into CASSQDGYSGNTIYF.